A single sample is the source of the 18 T cell receptor beta chains below, sequenced in a study of blood T cell repertoires in COVID-19. TCRdb's copy holds only in-frame clones and misses some; the assay was immunoSEQ multiplex PCR. The sample includes around 300,000 clones, about four fifths of them seen just once. Sequenced: peripheral blood. These receptors were obtained from a man younger than 45 with active or convalescent COVID-19.

The genes are TRBV10-3 and TRBJ1-2; D remains unclear. V was trimmed by 7 bases and J by 4 bases, leaving 19 bases between them. Per the germline V gene, CDR1 is ENHRY and CDR2 is SYGVKD. This CDR3 has 15 residues. The CDR3 loop is CAIKEDLLLSYGYTF. CDR3 coding DNA: TGTGCCATCAAGGAGGATCTGTTGTTGTCCTATGGCTACACCTTC.

This clone has a single count. The rearrangement links TRBV9 to TRBJ1-2, with TRBD1 matching over 8 bases. With 0 bases clipped from V and 4 bases from J, the junction kept 2 bases outside the gene matches. The CDR3 has 14 amino acids. From germline, CDR1 is SGDLS and CDR2 YYNGEE. CDR3 amino acids: CASSVGDRGYGYTF. The CDR3 region has the DNA TGTGCCAGCAGCGTAGGTGACAGGGGCTATGGCTACACCTTC.

J is TRBJ2-2 and V is TRBV5-1; D ambiguous. Between the trimmed V and J ends, which lost 1 base and 6 bases, there was a span of 7 bases. The CDR3 runs 13 residues. Germline loops: CDR1 SGHRS, CDR2 YFSETQ. The CDR3 DNA follows: TGCGCCAGCAGCTTGCTAGGTCCCGGGGAGCTGTTTTTT. It translates to CASSLLGPGELFF.

This clone was picked up a small number of times. The chain is built from TRBV5-4 and TRBJ1-2; D ambiguous. Per germline, CDR1 SGHNT and CDR2 YYREEE (reference sequence). Trimming took off 4 bases at V and 3 bases at J, with 16 bases between the two ends. The CDR3 length is 15 residues. For the CDR3, the DNA is TGTGCCAGCAGCCCGGAGACCGGGAAAGACTATGGCTACACCTTC. Protein: CASSPETGKDYGYTF.

This chain links TRBV30 with TRBJ1-1; D not resolved. This CDR3 comprises 13 residues. V was pared by 8 bases and J by 8 bases, with 21 bases between. CDR1 is GTSNPN, CDR2 SVGIG, per germline (reference sequence). DNA for the CDR3: TGTGCCGGCGGACTGTGGACGGGGTTAGAAGCTTTCTTT. This encodes CAGGLWTGLEAFF.

This clone was detected once. V is TRBV2 and J is TRBJ1-5; no reliable D call. Germline V lookup: CDR1 SNHLY, CDR2 FYNNEI. V was clipped by 1 base and J by 7 bases, with 8 bases between them. The CDR3 contains 13 residues. CDR3 sequence: CASSEGRGQPQHF. Here the CDR3 DNA reads TGTGCCAGCAGTGAAGGGCGCGGGCAGCCCCAGCATTTT.

The J gene is TRBJ2-7, the V gene TRBV9; TRBD2 agrees at 10 bases. The CDR3 runs 14 residues. CDR1 and CDR2 (germline): SGDLS, YYNGEE. Trimming cost V 4 bases and J 4 bases; bases outside gene matches: 5. The CDR3 protein is CASSPSGSGYEQYF. In nucleotides, the CDR3 is TGTGCCAGCAGCCCTAGCGGGAGTGGGTACGAGCAGTACTTC.

This sequence joins TRBV2 and TRBJ2-1, with 8 bases aligning to TRBD1. Germline trimming cut 3 bases from V and 2 bases from J; bases unmatched to any gene: 6. This CDR3 has 16 amino acids. Germline assignment: CDR1 SNHLY and CDR2 FYNNEI. The CDR3 DNA is TGTGCCAGCAGTGATGATACAGGGGGGCCCTACAATGAGCAGTTCTTC. It codes for CASSDDTGGPYNEQFF.

This clone was seen a single time. The chain joins TRBV5-4 to TRBJ2-1; the match to TRBD1 covers 8 bases. Looked up from germline, CDR1 is SGHNT and CDR2 is YYREEE (reference sequence). With 4 bases clipped from V and 10 bases from J, the junction kept 1 base outside the gene matches. The CDR3 has 11 residues. CDR3 bases: TGTGCCAGCAGCCGGGACAGGGAGCAGTTCTTC. Encoded protein: CASSRDREQFF.

The gene calls are TRBV9 and TRBJ2-2, with no clear D. The CDR3 runs 14 residues. Germline CDR1 and CDR2: SGDLS and YYNGEE. V lost 4 bases, J lost 6 bases, and 13 bases lay in between. CDR3 in DNA: TGTGCCAGCAGCATCCAGGAATCGGCCGGGGAGCTGTTTTTT. Encoded protein: CASSIQESAGELFF.

V is TRBV19 and J is TRBJ2-7, with TRBD1 as a possible D gene (6 bases). Germline loops: CDR1 LNHDA, CDR2 SQIVND (reference sequence). The V and J ends lost 5 bases and 4 bases respectively, with 15 bases between them. The CDR3 loop spans 14 amino acids. The CDR3 protein is CASSGTTHRYEQYF. In DNA, the CDR3 is TGTGCCAGTAGTGGGACAACCCACAGATACGAGCAGTACTTC. Supplemented by reference TRBV19 and TRBJ2-7, the full variable domain reads DGGITQSPKYLFRKEGQNVTLSCEQNLNHDAMYWYRQDPGQGLRLIYYSQIVNDFQKGDIAEGYSVSREKKESFPLTVTSAQKNPTAFYLCASSGTTHRYEQYFGPGTRLTVT.

This clone appeared once. The chain recombines TRBV19 with TRBJ1-5; 7 bases map to TRBD1. Germline V gene data show CDR1 as LNHDA and CDR2 as SQIVND (reference sequence). With V trimmed by 8 bases and J by 9 bases, 13 bases remained unmatched. The CDR3 runs 14 residues. CDR3 nucleotide sequence: TGTGCCAGTGCTAGACAGGGTAGTTTTCGGCCCCAGCATTTT. It is translated as CASARQGSFRPQHF.

This clone has just one count. The rearrangement uses TRBV25-1 and TRBJ1-1; a possible D gene is TRBD1 (5 bases). CDR3 size: 13 residues. Germline V gene data show CDR1 as MGHDK and CDR2 as SYGVNS. V lost 3 bases to trimming and J lost 7 bases, with 12 bases between them. As DNA, the CDR3 is TGTGCCAGCAGTGACCGGGGGTGGGGTGAAGCTTTCTTT. This gives the protein CASSDRGWGEAFF.

V is TRBV9 and J is TRBJ2-3; 11 nucleotides align to TRBD2. Germline CDR1 is SGDLS and CDR2 is YYNGEE. The CDR3 is made up of 16 amino acids. Losses at the gene ends were 2 bases for V and 4 bases for J; bases not matched to a gene: 6. The CDR3, as DNA: TGTGCCAGCAGCGTTCGACTAGCGGGGTTGGCAGATACGCAGTATTTT. Translation: CASSVRLAGLADTQYF.

This clone was seen a handful of times. CDR3 sequence reads: CASSPEENYGYTF. The CDR3 DNA reads TGTGCCAGCTCACCAGAGGAGAACTATGGCTACACCTTC. J is TRBJ1-2 and V is TRBV18; D is uncertain. CDR3 size: 13 residues. V lost 2 bases and J lost 2, with 6 bases in between. Germline CDR1 KGHSH, CDR2 LQKENI.

The chain recombines TRBV7-2 with TRBJ2-1; D gene unclear. The V end was cut by 2 bases, the J end by 2 bases, with 7 bases between. This CDR3 region has 14 residues. Germline-derived CDR1 and CDR2 are SGHTA and FQGNSA. The chain's CDR3 is CASSLLVAYNEQFF. In DNA form, the CDR3 reads TGTGCCAGCAGCTTACTAGTAGCCTACAATGAGCAGTTCTTC.

V usage is TRBV6-6 and J usage is TRBJ2-2; TRBD2 matches at 12 bases. The germline gives CDR1 MNHNY, CDR2 SVGAGI (reference sequence). The CDR3 extends over 21 amino acids. The J segment lost 3 bases and the V segment lost 5 bases, leaving 19 bases of the junction unmatched. The CDR3 DNA reads as TGTGCCAGCAGTCCCATCTTGACTAGCGGGAGCCGCTCATACTACACCGGGGAGCTGTTTTTT. This gives the protein CASSPILTSGSRSYYTGELFF.

The V gene is TRBV10-3, the J gene TRBJ1-6; 10 positions agree with TRBD1. From germline, CDR1 is ENHRY and CDR2 SYGVKD. The CDR3 is made up of 15 amino acids. Losses at the gene ends were 5 bases for V and 5 bases for J; bases not matched to a gene: 3. The chain's CDR3 is CAISWTGGNNSPLHF. DNA for the CDR3: TGTGCCATCAGTTGGACAGGGGGGAATAATTCACCCCTCCACTTT.